The rows below give T cell receptor beta chains drawn from one sample of a study of cytomegalovirus exposure and HLA in healthy donors. Repertoires were generated with immunoSEQ multiplex PCR, while TCRdb's copy carries only in-frame clones and drops some. The sample has over 100,000 clones, around 73% seen once. The sequencing input was PBMCs. The receptors were sampled from a female donor in good health and CMV-seronegative. Both conserved end residues are part of each CDR3. Each record gives: clone size, D gene, V gene, J gene, CDR3 protein, CDR3 DNA. A D gene is named only where the DNA matches it firmly. Clone size is stated in some rows and not others, as once, few, many or a class when expanded.

.	TRBD1	TRBV18	TRBJ2-7	CASTPGTGAYEQYF	TGTGCCAGCACTCCCGGGACAGGGGCCTACGAGCAGTACTTC
few	.	TRBV15	TRBJ2-3	CATSTLGTLSPPDTQYF	TGTGCCACCAGCACCTTAGGGACACTCAGTCCGCCAGATACGCAGTATTTT
.	TRBD1	TRBV6-4	TRBJ1-6	CASSGTGGSPLHF	TGTGCCAGCAGTGGGACAGGGGGTTCACCCCTCCACTTT
.	.	TRBV28	TRBJ2-1	CASSLAATSSDEQFF	TGTGCCAGCAGCTTAGCGGCTACATCAAGCGATGAGCAGTTCTTC
.	.	TRBV21-1	TRBJ2-3	CASSPRDSGYTDTQYF	TGTGCCAGCAGCCCCCGGGACAGTGGGTACACAGATACGCAGTATTTT
few	TRBD2	TRBV9	TRBJ2-3	CASSVAGGLTDTQYF	TGTGCCAGCAGCGTAGCGGGAGGACTCACAGATACGCAGTATTTT
.	TRBD1	TRBV5-5	TRBJ2-7	CASSLQGASYEQYF	TGTGCCAGCAGCCTACAGGGGGCGTCCTACGAGCAGTACTTC
once	.	TRBV28	TRBJ2-1	CASGTTRSYNEQFF	TGTGCCAGCGGCACTACCCGCTCCTACAATGAGCAGTTCTTC
.	.	TRBV11-2	TRBJ1-2	CASSLGGLGGYTF	TGTGCCAGCAGCTTAGGGGGGCTTGGTGGCTACACCTTC
.	.	TRBV27	TRBJ2-3	CLGRGTDTQYF	TGTCTTGGCAGGGGCACAGATACGCAGTATTTT
.	.	TRBV27	TRBJ1-2	CASSFQGSGYTF	TGTGCCAGCAGCTTTCAGGGGAGCGGCTACACCTTC
.	.	TRBV6-5	TRBJ2-2	CASSYRAGVPGELFF	TGTGCCAGCAGTTATCGGGCAGGGGTGCCCGGGGAGCTGTTTTTT
.	.	TRBV7-9	TRBJ1-1	CASNLESGDNTEAFF	TGTGCCAGCAACTTAGAATCAGGCGATAACACTGAAGCTTTCTTT
.	TRBD2	TRBV6-4	TRBJ2-3	CASARTSGKTDTQYF	TGTGCCAGCGCAAGGACTAGCGGGAAAACAGATACGCAGTATTTT
.	.	TRBV6-1	TRBJ1-1	CASSERWVGEAFF	TGTGCCAGCAGTGAAAGATGGGTCGGGGAAGCTTTCTTT
few	TRBD1	TRBV18	TRBJ1-2	CASSPNLQGGHGYTF	TGTGCCAGCTCCCCAAATCTACAGGGGGGTCATGGCTACACCTTC
.	.	TRBV6-5	TRBJ1-2	CASSSTFQGNGYTF	TGTGCCAGCAGCTCTACCTTCCAGGGGAATGGCTACACCTTC
.	TRBD2	TRBV7-2	TRBJ2-3	CASSFRSGIETDTQYF	TGTGCCAGCAGCTTTAGAAGCGGGATAGAAACAGATACGCAGTATTTT
once	.	TRBV5-1	TRBJ2-1	CASSRFDDISGNEQFF	TGCGCCAGCAGCCGTTTTGATGACATCTCAGGCAATGAGCAGTTCTTC
.	TRBD1	TRBV6-4	TRBJ1-2	CASSDNRGLGYTF	TGTGCCAGCAGTGATAACAGGGGGCTTGGCTACACCTTC